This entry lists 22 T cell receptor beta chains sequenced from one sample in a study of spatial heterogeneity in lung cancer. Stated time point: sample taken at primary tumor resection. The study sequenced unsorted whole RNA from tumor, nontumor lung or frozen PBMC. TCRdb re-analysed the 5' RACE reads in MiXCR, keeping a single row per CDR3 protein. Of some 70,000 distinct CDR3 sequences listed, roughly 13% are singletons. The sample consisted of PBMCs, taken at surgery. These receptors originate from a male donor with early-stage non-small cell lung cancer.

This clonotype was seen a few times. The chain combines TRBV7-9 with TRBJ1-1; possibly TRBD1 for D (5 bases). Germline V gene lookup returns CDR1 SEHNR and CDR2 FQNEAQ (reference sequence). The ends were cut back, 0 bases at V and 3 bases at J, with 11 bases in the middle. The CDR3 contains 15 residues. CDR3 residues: CASSLAGGADTEAFF. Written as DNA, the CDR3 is TGTGCCAGCAGCTTAGCGGGAGGGGCGGACACTGAAGCTTTCTTT.

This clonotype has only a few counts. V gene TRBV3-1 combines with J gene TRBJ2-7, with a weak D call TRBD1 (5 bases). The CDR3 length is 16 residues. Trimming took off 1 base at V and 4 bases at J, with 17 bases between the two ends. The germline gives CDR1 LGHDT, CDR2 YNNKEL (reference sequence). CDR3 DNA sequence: TGTGCCAGCAGCCAAGTCCCTAGTCTTAGGGGTTACGAGCAGTACTTC. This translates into CASSQVPSLRGYEQYF.

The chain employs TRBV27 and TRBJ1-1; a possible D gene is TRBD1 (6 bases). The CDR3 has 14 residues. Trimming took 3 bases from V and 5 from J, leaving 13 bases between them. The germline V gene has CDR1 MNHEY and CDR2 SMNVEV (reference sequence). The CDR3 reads CASSFDQGKTEAFF. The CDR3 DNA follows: TGTGCCAGCAGTTTTGACCAGGGGAAAACTGAAGCTTTCTTT.

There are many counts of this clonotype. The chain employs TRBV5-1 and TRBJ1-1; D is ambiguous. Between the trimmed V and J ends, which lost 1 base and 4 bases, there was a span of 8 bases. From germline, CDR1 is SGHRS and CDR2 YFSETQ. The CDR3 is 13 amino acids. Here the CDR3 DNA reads TGCGCCAGCAGCTTGTCGGGCGGCACTGAAGCTTTCTTT. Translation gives CASSLSGGTEAFF.

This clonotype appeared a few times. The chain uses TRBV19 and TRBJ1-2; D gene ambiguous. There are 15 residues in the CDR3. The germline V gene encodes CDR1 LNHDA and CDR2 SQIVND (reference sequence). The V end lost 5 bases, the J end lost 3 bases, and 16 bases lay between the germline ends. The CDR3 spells CASSLRPRNHYGYTF. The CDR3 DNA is TGTGCCAGTAGTTTAAGACCGCGCAACCACTATGGCTACACCTTC.

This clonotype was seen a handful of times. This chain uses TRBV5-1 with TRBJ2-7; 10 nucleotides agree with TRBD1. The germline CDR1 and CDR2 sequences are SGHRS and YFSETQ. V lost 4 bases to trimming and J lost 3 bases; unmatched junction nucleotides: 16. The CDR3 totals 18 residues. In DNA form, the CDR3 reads TGCGCCAGCAGCGCAAGCCCCCGGACAGGGGGTTACCACTACGAGCAGTACTTC. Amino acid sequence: CASSASPRTGGYHYEQYF.

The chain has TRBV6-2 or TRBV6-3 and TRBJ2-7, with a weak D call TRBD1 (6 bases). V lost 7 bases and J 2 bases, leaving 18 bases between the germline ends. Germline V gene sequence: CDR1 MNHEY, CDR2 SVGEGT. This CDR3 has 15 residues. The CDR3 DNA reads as TGTGCCAGCATCCAGAGAGACAGGCCGCCCTACGAGCAGTACTTC. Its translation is CASIQRDRPPYEQYF.

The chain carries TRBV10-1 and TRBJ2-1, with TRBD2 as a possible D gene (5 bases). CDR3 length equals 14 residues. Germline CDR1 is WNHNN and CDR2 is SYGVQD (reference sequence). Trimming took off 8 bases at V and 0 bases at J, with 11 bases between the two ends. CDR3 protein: CASGLSGSYNEQFF. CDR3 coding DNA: TGCGCCAGCGGCCTAAGCGGCTCCTACAATGAGCAGTTCTTC.

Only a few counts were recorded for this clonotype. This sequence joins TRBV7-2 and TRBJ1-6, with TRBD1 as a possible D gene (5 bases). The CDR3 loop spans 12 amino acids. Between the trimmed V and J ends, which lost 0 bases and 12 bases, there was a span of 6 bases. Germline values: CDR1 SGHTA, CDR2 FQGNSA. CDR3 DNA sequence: TGTGCCAGCAGCTTAGCGGGGCTACCCCTCCACTTT. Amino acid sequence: CASSLAGLPLHF.

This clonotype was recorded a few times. The CDR3 here is CASRTEAKPGDTQYF. The CDR3 region has the DNA TGTGCCAGCAGGACCGAGGCGAAACCCGGCGATACGCAGTATTTT. V is TRBV6-5 and J is TRBJ2-3; D not resolved. The CDR3 extends over 15 amino acids. The germline V gene has CDR1 MNHEY and CDR2 SVGAGI. V was pared by 6 bases and J by 6 bases, with 19 bases between.

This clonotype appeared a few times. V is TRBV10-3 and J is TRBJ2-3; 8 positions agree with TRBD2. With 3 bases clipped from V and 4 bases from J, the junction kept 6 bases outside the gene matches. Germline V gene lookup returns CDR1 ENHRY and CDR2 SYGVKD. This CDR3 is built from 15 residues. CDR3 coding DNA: TGTGCCATCAGTGATGGAACTAGCGGCTCAGATACGCAGTATTTT. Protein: CAISDGTSGSDTQYF.

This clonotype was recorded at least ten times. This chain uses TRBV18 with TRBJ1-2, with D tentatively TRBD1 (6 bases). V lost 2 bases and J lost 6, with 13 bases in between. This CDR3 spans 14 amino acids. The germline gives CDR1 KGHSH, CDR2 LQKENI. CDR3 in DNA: TGTGCCAGCTCACCAGTAACAGGGAAAGATGGCTACACCTTC. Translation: CASSPVTGKDGYTF.

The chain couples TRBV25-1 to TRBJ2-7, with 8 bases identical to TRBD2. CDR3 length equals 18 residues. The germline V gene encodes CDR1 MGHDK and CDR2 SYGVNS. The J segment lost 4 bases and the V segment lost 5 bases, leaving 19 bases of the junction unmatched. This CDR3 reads CASSHRWGATSANYEQYF. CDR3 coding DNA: TGTGCCAGCAGTCACCGGTGGGGAGCGACTAGCGCGAATTACGAGCAGTACTTC.

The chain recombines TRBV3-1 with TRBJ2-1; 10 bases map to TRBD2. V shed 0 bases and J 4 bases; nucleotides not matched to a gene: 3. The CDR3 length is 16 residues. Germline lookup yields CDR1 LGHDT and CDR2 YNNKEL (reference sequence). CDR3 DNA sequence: TGTGCCAGCAGCCAAGATCTAGCGGGAGTTTACAATGAGCAGTTCTTC. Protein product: CASSQDLAGVYNEQFF.

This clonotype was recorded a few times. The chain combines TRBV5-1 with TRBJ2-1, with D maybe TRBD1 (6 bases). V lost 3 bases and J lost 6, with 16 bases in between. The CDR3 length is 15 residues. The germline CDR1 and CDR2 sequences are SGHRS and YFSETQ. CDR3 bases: TGCGCCAGCAGCTCGTTAGGAGACAGGCTCAATGAGCAGTTCTTC. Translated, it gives CASSSLGDRLNEQFF.

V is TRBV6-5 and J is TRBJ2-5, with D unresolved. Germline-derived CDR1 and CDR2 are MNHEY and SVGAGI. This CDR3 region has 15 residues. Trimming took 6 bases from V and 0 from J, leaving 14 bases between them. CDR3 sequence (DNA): TGTGCCAGCAGGGCGAGAGGATCGTACCAAGAGACCCAGTACTTC. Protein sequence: CASRARGSYQETQYF.

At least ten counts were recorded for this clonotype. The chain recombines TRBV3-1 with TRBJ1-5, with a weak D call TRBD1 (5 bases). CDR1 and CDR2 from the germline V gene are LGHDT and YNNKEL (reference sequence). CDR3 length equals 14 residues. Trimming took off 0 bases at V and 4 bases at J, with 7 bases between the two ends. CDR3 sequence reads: CASSQDSGNQPQHF. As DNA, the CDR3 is TGTGCCAGCAGCCAAGATTCAGGGAATCAGCCCCAGCATTTT.

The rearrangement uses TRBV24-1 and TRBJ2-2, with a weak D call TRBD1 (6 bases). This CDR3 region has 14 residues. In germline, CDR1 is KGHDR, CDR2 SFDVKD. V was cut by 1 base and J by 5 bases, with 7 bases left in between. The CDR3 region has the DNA TGTGCCACCAGTGATTTTAGGGGGACCGGGGAGCTGTTTTTT. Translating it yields CATSDFRGTGELFF.

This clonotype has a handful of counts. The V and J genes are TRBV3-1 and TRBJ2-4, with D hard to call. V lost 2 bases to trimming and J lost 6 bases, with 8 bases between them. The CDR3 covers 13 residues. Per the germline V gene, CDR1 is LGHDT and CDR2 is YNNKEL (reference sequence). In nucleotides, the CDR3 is TGTGCCAGCAGCCAAATGTCTGGAAACATTCAGTACTTC. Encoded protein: CASSQMSGNIQYF.

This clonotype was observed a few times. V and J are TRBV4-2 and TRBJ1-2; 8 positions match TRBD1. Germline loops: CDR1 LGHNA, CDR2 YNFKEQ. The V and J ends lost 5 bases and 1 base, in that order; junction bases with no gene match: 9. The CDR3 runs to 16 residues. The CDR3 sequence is CASSGEYRGGNYGYTF. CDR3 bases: TGTGCCAGCAGCGGCGAGTACAGGGGGGGTAACTATGGCTACACCTTC.

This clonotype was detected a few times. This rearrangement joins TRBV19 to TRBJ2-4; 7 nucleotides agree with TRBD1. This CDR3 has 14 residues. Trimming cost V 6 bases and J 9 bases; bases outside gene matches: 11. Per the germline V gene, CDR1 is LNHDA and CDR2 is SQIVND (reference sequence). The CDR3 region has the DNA TGTGCCAGTAGGTACAGGGGCAAAGGTGGCATTCAGTACTTC. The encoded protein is CASRYRGKGGIQYF.

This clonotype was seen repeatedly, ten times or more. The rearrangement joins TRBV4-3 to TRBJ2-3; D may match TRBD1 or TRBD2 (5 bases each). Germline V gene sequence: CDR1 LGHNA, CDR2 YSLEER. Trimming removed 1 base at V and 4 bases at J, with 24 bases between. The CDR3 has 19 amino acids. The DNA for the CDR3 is TGCGCCAGCAGCCAAGGGGGACGAGGAGACGGGTCCCGGGCAGATACGCAGTATTTT. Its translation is CASSQGGRGDGSRADTQYF.